These 5 T cell receptor beta chains were all obtained from the same sample, sequenced in a study of early T cells in non-severe SARS-CoV-2 infection. MiXCR, run by TCRdb on the 5' RACE reads, gives a single entry per CDR3 protein. The sample shows about 67,000 distinct CDR3 sequences, under 14% of them seen only once. The specimen was whole blood. The receptors originated from an adult who was a healthcare worker with PCR-confirmed SARS-CoV-2 infection or an uninfected control (not recorded which).

This clonotype showed up many times. This chain's CDR3 is CASSPYGALQYF. CDR3 in DNA: TGTGCCAGCAGTCCCTATGGGGCCCTACAGTACTTC. This chain connects TRBV27 to TRBJ2-7, with D perhaps matching TRBD1 (5 bases). Germline loops: CDR1 MNHEY, CDR2 SMNVEV (reference sequence). The CDR3 contains 12 residues. V was clipped by 5 bases and J by 10 bases, with 15 bases between them.

This clonotype was seen repeatedly, ten times or more. The chain links TRBV6-2 or TRBV6-3 to TRBJ2-7, with D unresolved. Germline CDR1 and CDR2: MNHEY and SVGEGT. V was clipped by 5 bases and J by 2 bases, with 13 bases between them. There are 14 residues in the CDR3. The CDR3 sequence is CASSPPRVPYEQYF. CDR3 DNA: TGTGCCAGCAGTCCCCCTAGGGTCCCCTACGAGCAGTACTTC.

The sample holds many counts of this clonotype. V is TRBV19 and J is TRBJ1-5; D might be TRBD1 (6 bases). The germline V gene has CDR1 LNHDA and CDR2 SQIVND (reference sequence). This CDR3 has 17 amino acids. V was cut by 5 bases and J by 0 bases, with 17 bases left in between. CDR3 loop: CASSSFGGGYSNQPQHF. For the CDR3, the DNA is TGTGCCAGTAGTTCCTTCGGAGGGGGATATAGCAATCAGCCCCAGCATTTT.

Comments on this clonotype: The junction departs from germline at one end; a sequencing error may be responsible. This rearrangement joins TRBV3-1 to TRBJ2-7; TRBD2 is a possible D gene (5 bases). Germline CDR1 reads LGHDT; CDR2 reads YNNKEL (reference sequence). The CDR3 loop spans 14 amino acids. The CDR3 region has the DNA TGTGCCAGCAGCCAAGACCCGGGGTCTCTAGAGTGGCACTTC. Translation: CASSQDPGSLEWHF.

This clonotype was seen more than once but under ten times. The chain uses TRBV6-2 or TRBV6-3 and TRBJ2-7, with 8 bases that match TRBD1. The CDR3 runs to 14 residues. V gave up 0 bases and J gave up 3 bases; unmatched junction bases: 1. Germline loops: CDR1 MNHEY, CDR2 SVGEGT. DNA for the CDR3: TGTGCCAGCAGTTACTCGGACAGGGACTACGAGCAGTACTTC. Its translation is CASSYSDRDYEQYF.